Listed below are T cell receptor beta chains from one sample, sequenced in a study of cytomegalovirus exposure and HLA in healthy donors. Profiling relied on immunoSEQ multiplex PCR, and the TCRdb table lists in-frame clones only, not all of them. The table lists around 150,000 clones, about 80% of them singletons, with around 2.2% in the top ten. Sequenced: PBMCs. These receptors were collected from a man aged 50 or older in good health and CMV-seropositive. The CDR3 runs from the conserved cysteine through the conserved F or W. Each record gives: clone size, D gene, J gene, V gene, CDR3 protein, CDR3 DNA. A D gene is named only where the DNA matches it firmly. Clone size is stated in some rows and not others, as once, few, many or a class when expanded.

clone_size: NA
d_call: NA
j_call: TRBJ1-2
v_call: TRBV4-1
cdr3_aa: CASSQVTANYGYTF
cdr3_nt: TGCGCCAGCAGCCAAGTCACAGCTAACTATGGCTACACCTTC

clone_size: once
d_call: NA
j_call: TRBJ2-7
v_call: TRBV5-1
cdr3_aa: CASSPILDGTYEQYF
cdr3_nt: TGCGCCAGCAGCCCCATCCTGGACGGGACCTACGAGCAGTACTTC

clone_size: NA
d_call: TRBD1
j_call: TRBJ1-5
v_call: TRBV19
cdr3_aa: CASSIQGARIGVGNQPQHF
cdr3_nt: TGTGCCAGTAGTATACAGGGGGCCCGAATCGGGGTCGGCAATCAGCCCCAGCATTTT

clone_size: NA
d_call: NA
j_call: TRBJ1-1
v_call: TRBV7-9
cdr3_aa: CASSFGQTNTEAFF
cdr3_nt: TGTGCCAGCAGCTTTGGACAGACGAACACTGAAGCTTTCTTT

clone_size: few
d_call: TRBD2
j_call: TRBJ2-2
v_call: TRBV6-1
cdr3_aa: CASSEAGGVVGTGELFF
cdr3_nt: TGTGCCAGCAGCGAAGCGGGGGGTGTTGTTGGGACCGGGGAGCTGTTTTTT

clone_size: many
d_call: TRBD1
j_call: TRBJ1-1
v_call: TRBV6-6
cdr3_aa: CASSYFDREAFF
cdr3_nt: TGTGCCAGCAGTTACTTCGACAGGGAGGCTTTCTTT

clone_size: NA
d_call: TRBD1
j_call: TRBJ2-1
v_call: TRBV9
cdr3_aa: CASSVGTGYLYNEQFF
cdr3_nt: TGTGCCAGCAGCGTAGGGACAGGGTATCTATACAATGAGCAGTTCTTC

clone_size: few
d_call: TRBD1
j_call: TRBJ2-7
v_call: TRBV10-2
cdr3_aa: CASSPTRRTGTHEQYF
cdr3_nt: TGCGCCAGCAGTCCCACCCGCAGGACAGGGACCCACGAGCAGTACTTC

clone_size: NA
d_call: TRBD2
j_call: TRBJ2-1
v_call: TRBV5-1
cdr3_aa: CASSLTGGSYNEQFF
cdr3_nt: TGCGCCAGCAGCTTAACCGGGGGGAGCTACAATGAGCAGTTCTTC

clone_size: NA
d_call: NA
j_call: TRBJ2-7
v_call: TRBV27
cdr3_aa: CASSLGAGEIYEQYF
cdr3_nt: TGTGCCAGCAGTTTGGGGGCAGGGGAAATCTACGAGCAGTACTTC

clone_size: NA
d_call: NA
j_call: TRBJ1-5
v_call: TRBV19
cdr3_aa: CAGKGPGGQPQHF
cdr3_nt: TGTGCCGGGAAGGGACCCGGGGGTCAGCCCCAGCATTTT

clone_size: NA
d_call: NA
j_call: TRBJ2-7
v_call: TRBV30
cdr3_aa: CAWSRGGGSPYEQYF
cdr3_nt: TGTGCCTGGAGTAGGGGGGGTGGTTCCCCCTACGAGCAGTACTTC

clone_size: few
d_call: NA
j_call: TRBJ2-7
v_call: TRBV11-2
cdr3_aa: CASSPLKGVWAEQYF
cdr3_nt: TGTGCCAGCAGCCCCCTTAAGGGGGTCTGGGCCGAGCAGTACTTC

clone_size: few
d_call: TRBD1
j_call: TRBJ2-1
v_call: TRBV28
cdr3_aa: CASTAPGQGYLQFF
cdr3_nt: TGTGCCAGTACAGCACCGGGACAGGGGTATTTGCAGTTCTTC

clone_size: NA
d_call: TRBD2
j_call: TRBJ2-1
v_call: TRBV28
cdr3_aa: CASRSGLAGNNEQFF
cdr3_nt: TGTGCCAGCAGATCGGGACTAGCGGGGAACAATGAGCAGTTCTTC

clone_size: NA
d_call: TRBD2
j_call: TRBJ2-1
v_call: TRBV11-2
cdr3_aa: CASSLVVGGATEQFF
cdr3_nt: TGTGCCAGCAGCTTAGTTGTCGGGGGGGCTACTGAGCAGTTCTTC

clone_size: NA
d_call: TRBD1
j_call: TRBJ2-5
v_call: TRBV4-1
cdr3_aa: CASSPGTAFQETQYF
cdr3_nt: TGCGCCAGCAGTCCTGGGACAGCTTTCCAAGAGACCCAGTACTTC

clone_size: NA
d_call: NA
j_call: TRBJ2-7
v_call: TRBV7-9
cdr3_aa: CASSPQSYEQYF
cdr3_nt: TGTGCCAGCAGCCCCCAGTCCTACGAGCAGTACTTC

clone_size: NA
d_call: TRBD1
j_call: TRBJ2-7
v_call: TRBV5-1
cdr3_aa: CASSLGQGPGEQYF
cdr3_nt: TGCGCCAGCAGCTTGGGACAGGGTCCGGGGGAGCAGTACTTC

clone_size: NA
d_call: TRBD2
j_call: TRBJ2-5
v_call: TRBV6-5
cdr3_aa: CASSYSRAGGEETQYF
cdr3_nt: TGTGCCAGCAGTTACTCGAGAGCGGGGGGCGAAGAGACCCAGTACTTC

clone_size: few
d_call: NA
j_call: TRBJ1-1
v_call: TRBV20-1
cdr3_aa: CSHEYTEAFF
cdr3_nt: TGCAGCCACGAGTACACTGAAGCTTTCTTT

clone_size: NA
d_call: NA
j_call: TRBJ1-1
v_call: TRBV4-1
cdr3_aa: CASSQLQYTEAFF
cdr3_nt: TGCGCCAGCAGCCAATTACAATACACTGAAGCTTTCTTT

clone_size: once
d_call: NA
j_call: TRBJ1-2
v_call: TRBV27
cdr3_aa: CASNSGGPANGYTF
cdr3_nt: TGTGCCAGCAACTCGGGGGGGCCGGCGAATGGCTACACCTTC

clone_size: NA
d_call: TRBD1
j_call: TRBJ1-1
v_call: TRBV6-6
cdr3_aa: CASSTLRDSTEAFF
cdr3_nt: TGTGCCAGCAGTACTCTCCGGGACAGCACTGAAGCTTTCTTT

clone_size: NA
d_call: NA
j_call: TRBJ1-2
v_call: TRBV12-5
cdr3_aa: CASGLVLGQIPNYGYTF
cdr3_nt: TGTGCTAGTGGTTTGGTACTTGGACAGATTCCTAACTATGGCTACACCTTC

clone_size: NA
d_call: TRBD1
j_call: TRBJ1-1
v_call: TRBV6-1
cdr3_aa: CASSTDRRGTEAFF
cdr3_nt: TGTGCCAGCAGTACGGACAGGAGGGGCACTGAAGCTTTCTTT

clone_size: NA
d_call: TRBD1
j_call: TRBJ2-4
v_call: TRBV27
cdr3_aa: CASSPHRTGRVAKNIQYF
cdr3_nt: TGTGCCAGCAGTCCTCACAGGACAGGGCGGGTAGCCAAAAACATTCAGTACTTC

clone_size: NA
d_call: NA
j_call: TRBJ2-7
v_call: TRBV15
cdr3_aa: CATSILRGYEQYF
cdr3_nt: TGTGCCACCAGCATACTCAGGGGATACGAGCAGTACTTC

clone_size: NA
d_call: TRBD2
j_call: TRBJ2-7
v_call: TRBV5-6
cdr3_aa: CASSLVSAGGISYEQYF
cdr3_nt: TGTGCCAGCAGCTTGGTTTCAGCGGGGGGGATCTCCTACGAGCAGTACTTC

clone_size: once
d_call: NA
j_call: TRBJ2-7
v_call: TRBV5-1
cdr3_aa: CASSPGRGGSYEQYF
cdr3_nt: TGCGCCAGCAGCCCTGGTAGGGGGGGGTCGTACGAGCAGTACTTC